The present entry profiles one T cell receptor beta chain with its context. This entry is derived from a study of shared T cell receptors in the human thymus. The germline V gene has CDR1 LNHDA and CDR2 SQIVND (reference sequence). The CDR3 contains 13 residues. Trimming took off 6 bases at V and 6 bases at J, with 14 bases between the two ends. Measured with immunoSEQ multiplex PCR; TCRdb has only the in-frame clones, and not every one. This table has 720,000 or so clones, approximately 83% appearing once. Separately, the same data were catalogued under a study of human thymus T cells. That publication notes: Infants served as donors; they were healthy and Finnish and were having corrective surgery for congenital heart defects.

Material for sequencing was thymocytes. The sequence was obtained from a girl in the first two years of life with a congenital heart defect. V is TRBV19 and J is TRBJ2-5, with D maybe TRBD2 (6 bases). This chain's CDR3 is CASRRWGEQTQYF. As DNA, the CDR3 is TGTGCCAGTAGGCGTTGGGGGGAACAGACCCAGTACTTC.